This T cell receptor (beta chain) was observed in a study of T cells after posttransplantation cyclophosphamide. This table comes from immunoSEQ multiplex PCR, and its TCRdb copy is limited to in-frame clones, with some not included. The sample yields 50,000 to 65,000 clones, 86% seen once. The CDR3 length is 14 residues. The germline V and J ends were trimmed by 5 bases and 2 bases, with 13 bases remaining between them. Germline V gene sequence: CDR1 SGHAT, CDR2 FQDESV (reference sequence). Sequencing was carried out using PBMCs. The chain employs TRBV11-1 and TRBJ2-7; D might be TRBD1 (5 bases). This TCR was sampled from a man under 40 with a blood cancer, CMV-positive, and with a related stem cell donor. CDR3 coding DNA: TGTGCCAGCAGCACAGGACCAGGTACCTACGAGCAGTACTTC. It codes for CASSTGPGTYEQYF.